This TCR beta chain was sequenced for a study of early T cells in non-severe SARS-CoV-2 infection. Study-wide background: Chains were unpaired, as sequencing was done on bulk RNA from unsorted whole blood. General study findings and limits: Anti-spike CD8 responses were favored in VDJdb matching, and private and CD4 specificities were missed.

Researchers attached unique molecular identifiers to individual cDNA molecules. A single record per CDR3 protein comes from TCRdb applying MiXCR to the 5' RACE reads. The table lists around 80,000 distinct CDR3 sequences, approximately 14% of them singletons. This clonotype was observed many times. What it recognizes is unknown. With 5 bases removed from V and 4 bases from J, the gap between germline ends came to 11 bases. The CDR3 is 13 residues long. Germline CDR1 and CDR2: MDHEN and SYDVKM. Sequencing was carried out using whole blood. This chain joins TRBV28 and TRBJ1-2; tentative D call: TRBD1 (5 bases). This TCR came from an adult who was a healthcare worker with PCR-confirmed SARS-CoV-2 infection or an uninfected control (not recorded which). CDR3 coding DNA: TGTGCCAGCAGTCGGGACGCTAGCTATGGCTACACCTTC. As protein: CASSRDASYGYTF.